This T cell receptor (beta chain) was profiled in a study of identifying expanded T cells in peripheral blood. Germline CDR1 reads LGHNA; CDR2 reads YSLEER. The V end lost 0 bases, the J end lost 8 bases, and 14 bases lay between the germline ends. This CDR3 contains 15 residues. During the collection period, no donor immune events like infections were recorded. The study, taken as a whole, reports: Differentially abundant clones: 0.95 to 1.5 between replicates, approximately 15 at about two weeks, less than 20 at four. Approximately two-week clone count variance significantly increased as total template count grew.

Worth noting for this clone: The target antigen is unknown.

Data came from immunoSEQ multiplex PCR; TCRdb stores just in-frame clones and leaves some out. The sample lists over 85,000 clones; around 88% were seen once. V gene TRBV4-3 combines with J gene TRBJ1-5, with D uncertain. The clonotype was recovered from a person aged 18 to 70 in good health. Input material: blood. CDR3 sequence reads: CASSQDLIGREPQHF. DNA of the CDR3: TGCGCCAGCAGCCAAGATCTGATCGGCCGGGAGCCCCAGCATTTT.